This T cell receptor beta chain was recovered during a study of early T cells in non-severe SARS-CoV-2 infection. Trimming took 3 bases from V and 1 from J, leaving 13 bases between them. Germline-derived CDR1 and CDR2 are SGDLS and YYNGEE. The CDR3 length is 15 residues. One entry per CDR3 protein results from TCRdb running MiXCR on the 5' RACE reads. The data contain about 57,000 distinct CDR3 sequences, approximately 13% of them seen just once; the ten biggest clones take up around 5.1%. This sequence joins TRBV9 and TRBJ1-1, with D perhaps TRBD1 (6 bases). The TCR comes from an adult who was a healthcare worker with PCR-confirmed SARS-CoV-2 infection or an uninfected control (not recorded which). Sequenced input: whole blood. DNA for the CDR3: TGTGCCAGCAGCGCGTTTGACAGGACGAACACTGAAGCTTTCTTT. It encodes CASSAFDRTNTEAFF.